This T cell receptor beta chain comes out of a study of blood T cell repertoires in COVID-19. Background on the study: The study drew acute and convalescent COVID-19 samples from the United States, Italy and Spain.

In the authors' methods: Cell counts per sample came from amplifying reference gene primers. Measured with immunoSEQ multiplex PCR; TCRdb has only the in-frame clones, and not every one. V, J and clone size are those of that table, while D and trimming were read from the DNA. The data hold roughly 100,000 clones, with around 86% observed a single time. CDR3 length: 16 residues. Germline CDR1 SGHTA, CDR2 FQGNSA. V lost 5 bases and J lost 7; bases outside the gene matches: 16. The gene calls are TRBV7-2 and TRBJ2-7, with TRBD2 matching over 8 bases. The receptor's source is a man aged 50-59 years with active or convalescent COVID-19. Sequencing was done on a sample of peripheral blood. CDR3 amino acids: CASSPPAPAGAREQYF. The CDR3, as DNA: TGTGCCAGCAGCCCGCCGGCCCCAGCGGGGGCCCGGGAGCAGTACTTC.